This T cell receptor beta chain originates from a study of blood T cell repertoires in COVID-19. Study summary: COVID-19 samples collected from the United States, Italy and Spain covered acute and convalescent phases. From T cells, B-cell-depleted T cells, or PBMCs came the material, which was cDNA or gDNA.

This CDR3 contains 12 residues. V was cut by 7 bases and J by 14 bases, with 20 bases left in between. As processed by the authors: Quantification of nucleated cells was approximated via reference gene primer amplification. Here immunoSEQ multiplex PCR was the method, and the copy in TCRdb shows in-frame clones only, minus some. V and J calls and clone size are as listed in that table; D and trimming were resolved from the DNA. The sample has 280,000 or so clones; approximately 85% are singletons. Sequenced input: peripheral blood. The clonotype originates from a human donor in a cohort sampled during active COVID-19. The chain joins TRBV12-3 or TRBV12-4 to TRBJ2-5; D perhaps matches TRBD2 (6 bases). CDR3 bases: TGTGCCAGCACCCTCTCCGGGAGTTCCCCTTACTTC. Encoded protein: CASTLSGSSPYF.